Shown below are 25 T cell receptor beta chains from a single sample sequenced in a study of OX40 agonist ivuxolimab in advanced cancers. Profiled with immunoSEQ multiplex PCR; TCRdb holds only in-frame clones, not every one. Of fewer than 85,000 clones in the sample, about 89% are singletons; the top ten hold approximately 0.72%. The sequences come from CD4+ or CD8+ T cells sorted from blood, collected in a trial of the OX40 agonist ivuxolimab. These receptors were obtained from an adult with an advanced solid tumor such as melanoma, head and neck, liver or kidney cancer.

CDR3 sequence (DNA): TGTGCCAGTAGTATAGCAGGGGCTGGCGGCTACACCTTC. Translated: CASSIAGAGGYTF. V gene TRBV19 combines with J gene TRBJ1-2, with D perhaps matching TRBD1 (6 bases). This CDR3 is 13 amino acids long. Germline lookup yields CDR1 LNHDA and CDR2 SQIVND (reference sequence). V gave up 1 base and J gave up 8 bases, with 11 bases separating them.

The chain is built from TRBV19 and TRBJ1-5; D might be TRBD1 (5 bases). V was shortened by 9 bases and J by 0 bases, with 9 bases between the two germline ends. CDR1 and CDR2 from the germline V gene are LNHDA and SQIVND (reference sequence). The CDR3 length is 13 residues. This CDR3 reads CASQGYSNQPQHF. Here the CDR3 DNA reads TGTGCCAGCCAGGGATATAGCAATCAGCCCCAGCATTTT.

The chain is built from TRBV19 and TRBJ1-6, with D hard to call. Germline CDR1 and CDR2: LNHDA and SQIVND (reference sequence). Trimming cost V 3 bases and J 7 bases, with 13 bases left between them. This CDR3 region has 15 residues. The chain's CDR3 is CASSILDGGNSPLHF. For the CDR3, the DNA is TGTGCCAGTAGTATCCTGGACGGCGGGAATTCACCCCTCCACTTT.

The rearrangement uses TRBV28 and TRBJ1-5; no clear D. Trimming left V 1 base short and J 4 bases short, with 8 bases between. The CDR3 extends over 14 amino acids. The germline V gene has CDR1 MDHEN and CDR2 SYDVKM. CDR3 in DNA: TGTGCCAGCAGTTTATCCATCTCGAATCAGCCCCAGCATTTT. Translating it yields CASSLSISNQPQHF.

The chain uses TRBV4-2 and TRBJ2-3, with 10 bases aligning to TRBD2. This CDR3 has 16 residues. CDR1 and CDR2 (germline): LGHNA, YNFKEQ. The junction had 9 bases not matched to a gene; V was cut back by 0 bases and J by 9 bases. Written as DNA, the CDR3 is TGTGCCAGCAGCCAAGAGAGTCAGCGGGGGGGGAGAACGCAGTATTTT. This codes for CASSQESQRGGRTQYF.

This sequence joins TRBV5-1 and TRBJ1-2, with D tentatively TRBD1 (6 bases). Per the germline V gene, CDR1 is SGHRS and CDR2 is YFSETQ. The CDR3 is made up of 16 amino acids. V was cut by 0 bases and J by 6 bases, with 18 bases left in between. The CDR3 loop reads CASSLAPSDRNNGYTF. CDR3 in DNA: TGCGCCAGCAGCTTGGCCCCCTCAGACAGGAACAATGGCTACACCTTC.

The chain combines TRBV19 with TRBJ1-3, with D tentatively TRBD1 (5 bases). CDR3 length: 11 residues. Per germline, CDR1 LNHDA and CDR2 SQIVND (reference sequence). CDR3 protein: CSGRSGNTIYF. The CDR3 nucleotides read TGTTCGGGGCGCTCTGGAAACACCATATATTTT.

The chain combines TRBV2 with TRBJ1-3, with D tentatively TRBD1 (6 bases). Germline V gene data show CDR1 as SNHLY and CDR2 as FYNNEI. This CDR3 region has 16 residues. V shed 4 bases and J shed 0 bases, with 13 bases lying between them. The CDR3 nucleotides read TGTGCCAGCAGTGTGGGGACATTTAGCTCTGGAAACACCATATATTTT. This encodes CASSVGTFSSGNTIYF.

V is TRBV7-2 and J is TRBJ2-3; 11 bases line up with TRBD2. The J segment lost 6 bases and the V segment lost 2 bases, leaving 4 bases of the junction unmatched. In germline, CDR1 is SGHTA, CDR2 FQGNSA. This CDR3 has 15 residues. In nucleotides, the CDR3 is TGTGCCAGCAGCTTAACCACTAGCGGGGGTGATACGCAGTATTTT. Protein product: CASSLTTSGGDTQYF.

This clone was seen only once. The genes are TRBV2 and TRBJ1-4; 8 bases are a match to TRBD1. The CDR3 totals 14 residues. Germline CDR1 and CDR2: SNHLY and FYNNEI. Losses at the gene ends were 3 bases for V and 9 bases for J; bases not matched to a gene: 6. The CDR3 region has the DNA TGTGCCAGCAGTGATAACAGGGGGGGGAAAAAACTGTTTTTT. Its protein product is CASSDNRGGKKLFF.

This clone was detected only a few times. The chain links TRBV11-2 to TRBJ1-2; 8 bases line up with TRBD1. The CDR3 is made up of 13 amino acids. After removal of 5 bases from V and 8 bases from J, the junction contained 7 bases not matched to a gene. Germline V gene lookup returns CDR1 SGHAT and CDR2 FQNNGV. In DNA form, the CDR3 reads TGTGCCAGCAGCCCGGGACAGGAGCACGGCTACACCTTC. Encoded protein: CASSPGQEHGYTF.

This clone occurred once. V and J are TRBV7-9 and TRBJ1-1, with D possibly being TRBD1 (6 bases). The CDR3 sequence is 17 residues long. Per the germline V gene, CDR1 is SEHNR and CDR2 is FQNEAQ (reference sequence). V shed 2 bases and J shed 5 bases, with 21 bases lying between them. CDR3 coding DNA: TGTGCCAGCAGCTTACAGACAGGAACACCCTTGGGTACTGAAGCTTTCTTT. Translated: CASSLQTGTPLGTEAFF.

The gene calls are TRBV7-3 and TRBJ1-1; TRBD1 matches at 10 bases. The V gene's germline CDR1 is SGHTA and CDR2 FQGTGA. This CDR3 is built from 14 residues. V trimming: 6 bases; J trimming: 5 bases; junction bases outside the gene matches: 6. The CDR3 DNA is TGTGCCAGCAGGCTAGGGGGACAGGGGACTGAAGCTTTCTTT. Translation gives CASRLGGQGTEAFF.

The V gene is TRBV6-6, the J gene TRBJ1-5; maybe TRBD1 (5 bases). Germline V gene lookup returns CDR1 MNHNY and CDR2 SVGAGI (reference sequence). With 7 bases removed from V and 0 bases from J, the gap between germline ends came to 13 bases. CDR3 size: 15 residues. The CDR3 DNA is TGTGCCAGCACTACGGGGCGAGATAGCAATCAGCCCCAGCATTTT. Its protein is CASTTGRDSNQPQHF.

The rearrangement joins TRBV19 to TRBJ2-2; maybe TRBD1 (6 bases). The CDR3 covers 15 residues. Per the germline V gene, CDR1 is LNHDA and CDR2 is SQIVND (reference sequence). Trimming shortened V by 4 bases and J by 5 bases, and 14 bases separated the two germline ends. CDR3 sequence (DNA): TGTGCCAGTAGTACATACAGGGTGGGGACCGGGGAGCTGTTTTTT. Its protein is CASSTYRVGTGELFF.

The chain couples TRBV6-6 to TRBJ2-5; tentatively, D is TRBD1 (6 bases). There are 13 residues in the CDR3. Deletions cut 5 bases from V and 5 bases from J, with 12 bases between. In germline, CDR1 is MNHNY, CDR2 SVGAGI (reference sequence). The CDR3 region is CASSQQGTETQYF. The CDR3 DNA follows: TGTGCCAGCAGTCAACAGGGAACGGAGACCCAGTACTTC.

This chain joins TRBV19 and TRBJ2-7, with 7 bases matching TRBD1. Trimming cost V 6 bases and J 3 bases; bases outside gene matches: 8. The CDR3 contains 14 residues. Germline CDR1 and CDR2: LNHDA and SQIVND (reference sequence). This CDR3 reads CASRATGAIYEQYF. CDR3 nucleotide sequence: TGTGCCAGTAGGGCAACAGGGGCGATCTACGAGCAGTACTTC.

In this sample, this clone turned up once. This sequence joins TRBV18 and TRBJ2-7; TRBD2 might be the D (5 bases). Germline V gene lookup returns CDR1 KGHSH and CDR2 LQKENI. The V gene lost 2 bases and the J gene lost 6 bases, with 14 bases spanning the gap. The CDR3 consists of 14 residues. The CDR3 DNA reads as TGTGCCAGCTCACCAGCGAGAGGGCGGCTCGAGCAGTACTTC. It codes for CASSPARGRLEQYF.

This chain connects TRBV4-1 to TRBJ2-7; tentative D call: TRBD1 (5 bases). CDR1 is MGHRA, CDR2 YSYEKL, per germline. This CDR3 has 15 amino acids. Trimming removed 1 base at V and 3 bases at J, with 13 bases between. The CDR3 DNA follows: TGCGCCAGCAGCCAAGCAGAGGACACACGCTACGAGCAGTACTTC. This codes for CASSQAEDTRYEQYF.

The sample holds one count of this clone. This chain joins TRBV27 and TRBJ2-7; 9 bases line up with TRBD1. This CDR3 is 15 amino acids long. CDR1 is MNHEY, CDR2 SMNVEV, per germline (reference sequence). V shed 5 bases, J shed 3 bases, and the junction held 8 bases outside the gene matches. The CDR3 protein is CASSKDRGSRYEQYF. Written as DNA, the CDR3 is TGTGCCAGCAGTAAGGACAGGGGTTCGCGCTACGAGCAGTACTTC.

CDR3 in DNA: TGTGCCAGCAGTTTATACGCAGCCGCTATTAACTATGGCTACACCTTC. It translates to CASSLYAAAINYGYTF. The gene calls are TRBV27 and TRBJ1-2; D call uncertain. V was trimmed by 1 base and J by 1 base, leaving 13 bases between them. This CDR3 is built from 16 residues. From germline, CDR1 is MNHEY and CDR2 SMNVEV (reference sequence).

The chain uses TRBV15 and TRBJ1-5, with D possibly being TRBD1 (5 bases). Germline V gene sequence: CDR1 LNHNV, CDR2 YYDKDF (reference sequence). The CDR3 length is 15 residues. V lost 5 bases and J lost 2, with 13 bases in between. CDR3 sequence: CATSVGRGGNQPQHF. The CDR3 nucleotides read TGTGCCACCAGCGTAGGGAGGGGTGGCAATCAGCCCCAGCATTTT.

The chain carries TRBV19 and TRBJ1-1; D may be TRBD1 (6 bases). The germline gives CDR1 LNHDA, CDR2 SQIVND (reference sequence). Trimming stripped 9 bases from V and 3 bases from J, with 20 bases between. The CDR3 extends over 15 amino acids. This CDR3 is CASRRDTLRHTEAFF. In DNA form, the CDR3 reads TGTGCCAGCCGCCGGGACACCCTACGACACACTGAAGCTTTCTTT.

The chain employs TRBV5-1 and TRBJ2-7, with TRBD1 matching over 7 bases. After removal of 4 bases from V and 3 bases from J, the junction contained 10 bases not matched to a gene. The CDR3 sequence is 15 residues long. The germline gives CDR1 SGHRS, CDR2 YFSETQ. The CDR3 protein is CASSVTGETLYEQYF. The CDR3 bases are TGCGCCAGCAGCGTCACAGGGGAGACCCTCTACGAGCAGTACTTC.

This rearrangement joins TRBV19 to TRBJ1-5, with 10 bases matching TRBD1. The CDR3 extends over 13 amino acids. From germline, CDR1 is LNHDA and CDR2 SQIVND (reference sequence). Trimming cost V 8 bases and J 6 bases; bases outside gene matches: 4. Written as DNA, the CDR3 is TGTGCCAGTTGGGACAGGGGTACTCAGCCCCAGCATTTT. This codes for CASWDRGTQPQHF.